This T cell receptor (beta chain) was recovered during a study of response to subunit inactivated influenza vaccine. This clonotype turned up a few times. Its antigen is still unknown. V lost 2 bases to trimming and J lost 1 base, with 12 bases between them. CDR1 LGHNA and CDR2 YSLEER come from the germline V gene. The CDR3 is made up of 15 amino acids. Study results and limitations: Authors suggested that a seasonal influenza vaccination recruits few new T cells each time.

TCRdb re-called the RT-PCR reads with MiXCR, one entry per CDR3 protein. The sample includes fewer than 250,000 distinct CDR3 sequences, roughly 14% of them seen just once. The clonotype originates from a man between 50 and 59 years old who received an inactivated influenza vaccine. Sequencing used CD8+ T cells sorted from PBMCs, obtained 5 days after vaccination. The genes are TRBV4-3 and TRBJ2-7; D perhaps matches TRBD2 (6 bases). The CDR3 protein is CASSQNAGGSYEQYF. CDR3 sequence (DNA): TGCGCCAGCAGCCAAAATGCAGGAGGGTCCTACGAGCAGTACTTC.